What follows are 31 T cell receptor beta chains derived from one specimen sequenced in a study of T cell responses to AZD1222 COVID-19 vaccine. TCRdb keeps only in-frame clones here, not all; method: immunoSEQ multiplex PCR. The data contain around 150,000 clones, just over 90% of them singletons. Sequencing used peripheral blood, obtained on day 0 of AZD1222 vaccination. Receptors originate from an adult in good health.

V usage is TRBV2 and J usage is TRBJ2-2; D ambiguous. CDR3 length: 16 amino acids. The ends were cut back, 6 bases at V and 2 bases at J, with 16 bases in the middle. Per germline, CDR1 SNHLY and CDR2 FYNNEI. The CDR3 loop is CASSAQNTENTGELFF. Written as DNA, the CDR3 is TGTGCCAGCAGCGCTCAAAACACGGAAAACACCGGGGAGCTGTTTTTT.

V usage is TRBV25-1 and J usage is TRBJ2-1; 8 nucleotides agree with TRBD2. The CDR3 length is 15 residues. V lost 7 bases to trimming and J lost 8 bases; unmatched junction nucleotides: 13. The germline V gene has CDR1 MGHDK and CDR2 SYGVNS. CDR3 residues: CASIHLSGDLDEQFF. CDR3 DNA: TGTGCCAGCATCCATCTTAGCGGGGACCTGGATGAGCAGTTCTTC. The full variable domain, completed using reference TRBV25-1 and TRBJ2-1, is EADIYQTPRYLVIGTGKKITLECSQTMGHDKMYWYQQDPGMELHLIHYSYGVNSTEKGDLSSESTVSRIRTEHFPLTLESARPSHTSQYLCASIHLSGDLDEQFFGPGTRLTVL.

This chain links TRBV5-8 with TRBJ1-1, with D possibly TRBD1 on 5 matching bases. The CDR3 runs to 14 residues. V lost 6 bases, J lost 0 bases, and 12 bases lay in between. CDR1 SGHTS and CDR2 YDEGEE come from the germline V gene. CDR3 bases: TGTGCCAGCACCCTGGGGACGGTGAACACTGAAGCTTTCTTT. Translating it yields CASTLGTVNTEAFF.

This chain uses TRBV11-3 with TRBJ2-2; 7 bases match TRBD2. Germline-derived CDR1 and CDR2 are SGHNT and YENEEA. The CDR3 consists of 16 residues. Trimming cost V 1 base and J 0 bases; bases outside gene matches: 2. The CDR3 region is CASSLVGGSNTGELFF. CDR3 nucleotides: TGTGCCAGCAGCTTAGTCGGGGGGTCGAACACCGGGGAGCTGTTTTTT.

This clone was detected only once. The V call is TRBV6-5, the J call TRBJ2-7, with TRBD1 matching 9 bases. The CDR3 is made up of 13 amino acids. V trimming: 7 bases; J trimming: 6 bases; junction bases outside the gene matches: 7. CDR1 MNHEY and CDR2 SVGAGI come from the germline V gene. The DNA for the CDR3 is TGTGCCAGCACTCGGGACAGGGCGTTCGAGCAGTACTTC. Translation gives CASTRDRAFEQYF.

The genes are TRBV14 and TRBJ2-3; the D gene is possibly TRBD2 (6 bases). There are 15 residues in the CDR3. CDR1 and CDR2 from the germline V gene are SGHDN and FVKESK. V shed 4 bases and J shed 0 bases, with 11 bases lying between them. The CDR3 sequence: CASSRGVLSTDTQYF. CDR3 DNA sequence: TGTGCCAGCAGCCGCGGGGTACTAAGCACAGATACGCAGTATTTT.

The chain couples TRBV11-3 to TRBJ2-7; TRBD1 or TRBD2 may be the D gene (5 bases each). The CDR3 is 15 residues long. With 5 bases removed from V and 6 bases from J, the gap between germline ends came to 20 bases. CDR1 and CDR2 (germline): SGHNT, YENEEA. The CDR3 DNA is TGTGCCAGCAGCCCCGGGCCCCCAGAGGGGATCGAGCAGTACTTC. Translation: CASSPGPPEGIEQYF.

V and J are TRBV7-2 and TRBJ1-4; D is undetermined. Trimming removed 4 bases from V and 8 bases from J, with 8 bases in between. Germline V gene data show CDR1 as SGHTA and CDR2 as FQGNSA. The CDR3 loop spans 12 amino acids. DNA of the CDR3: TGTGCCAGCAGCTCCCGCGTGGAAAAACTGTTTTTT. Translation gives CASSSRVEKLFF.

The chain links TRBV11-3 to TRBJ2-3; TRBD1 matches 8 bases. The CDR3 covers 16 residues. The germline CDR1 and CDR2 sequences are SGHNT and YENEEA. The trim removed 4 bases at V and 1 base at J, leaving 7 bases unmatched. The CDR3 region has the DNA TGTGCCAGCAGCTCCGCAGGGGGCCCCCGCACAGATACGCAGTATTTT. Its protein product is CASSSAGGPRTDTQYF.

This clone rates as medium-sized. The V gene is TRBV6-4, the J gene TRBJ2-1, with a possible D match to TRBD1 (6 bases). Germline V lookup: CDR1 MRHNA, CDR2 SNTAGT. Trimming pared 0 bases from V and 5 bases from J, leaving 8 bases between. The CDR3 has 14 residues. The CDR3 protein is CASSDSTGHNEQFF. The CDR3 bases are TGTGCCAGCAGTGACTCGACAGGACACAATGAGCAGTTCTTC.

The CDR3 coding sequence is TGTGCCAGCAGCCACGGGGGGGGATACAATGAGCAGTTCTTC. Protein sequence: CASSHGGGYNEQFF. The chain couples TRBV7-2 to TRBJ2-1, with TRBD2 matching 8 bases. With V trimmed by 5 bases and J by 4 bases, 4 bases remained unmatched. Germline lookup yields CDR1 SGHTA and CDR2 FQGNSA. The CDR3 runs 14 residues.

This sequence joins TRBV30 and TRBJ1-1; TRBD1 might be the D (5 bases). The CDR3 is 13 residues long. Germline CDR1 reads GTSNPN; CDR2 reads SVGIG (reference sequence). V lost 4 bases and J lost 0, with 9 bases in between. CDR3 sequence: CAWTRDLNTEAFF. The DNA for the CDR3 is TGTGCCTGGACCAGGGATTTGAACACTGAAGCTTTCTTT.

V usage is TRBV7-2 and J usage is TRBJ2-1; D might be TRBD2 (5 bases). The CDR3 length is 14 residues. CDR1 and CDR2 (germline): SGHTA, FQGNSA. Between the trimmed V and J ends, which lost 5 bases and 4 bases, there was a span of 12 bases. The DNA of the CDR3 is TGTGCCAGCAGCCCACCGGGGATTTACAATGAGCAGTTCTTC. It yields the protein CASSPPGIYNEQFF.

V and J are TRBV19 and TRBJ2-1; TRBD1 might be the D (5 bases). The ends were cut back, 4 bases at V and 8 bases at J, with 15 bases in the middle. The germline CDR1 and CDR2 sequences are LNHDA and SQIVND (reference sequence). This CDR3 region has 14 residues. The CDR3 protein is CASSKFRQMDEQFF. CDR3 bases: TGTGCCAGTAGTAAGTTCAGACAGATGGATGAGCAGTTCTTC.

The chain combines TRBV21-1 with TRBJ1-1. TRBV21-1 constitutes a pseudogene. The CDR3 covers 17 residues. CDR3 in DNA: TGTGCCAGCAGCAAACCCGAGGATTCGAGATCGAACACTGAAGCTTTCTTT. Amino acids: CASSKPEDSRSNTEAFF.

Only a few counts were recorded for this clone. The chain couples TRBV7-9 to TRBJ1-4; D is perhaps TRBD1 (6 bases). Trimming left V 0 bases short and J 8 bases short, with 13 bases between. Germline-derived CDR1 and CDR2 are SEHNR and FQNEAQ (reference sequence). The CDR3 is 15 amino acids. The CDR3 spells CASSLAGTGYEKLFF. The CDR3 DNA is TGTGCCAGCAGCTTAGCCGGCACAGGGTACGAAAAACTGTTTTTT.

The CDR3 coding sequence is TGTGCCAGCAGCCCCGCACTTTATAATTCACCCCTCCACTTT. Protein: CASSPALYNSPLHF. V and J are TRBV7-2 and TRBJ1-6; D unresolved. V was shortened by 5 bases and J by 4 bases, with 9 bases between the two germline ends. The CDR3 loop spans 14 amino acids. Germline CDR1 SGHTA, CDR2 FQGNSA. Combining the CDR3 with reference TRBV7-2 and TRBJ1-6 gives the whole variable domain GAGVSQSPSNKVTEKGKDVELRCDPISGHTALYWYRQSLGQGLEFLIYFQGNSAPDKSGLPSDRFSAERTGGSVSTLTIQRTQQEDSAVYLCASSPALYNSPLHFGNGTRLTVT.

V gene TRBV19 combines with J gene TRBJ1-1; a possible D gene is TRBD1 (6 bases). The germline V gene encodes CDR1 LNHDA and CDR2 SQIVND (reference sequence). The CDR3 sequence is 16 residues long. The V and J ends lost 2 bases and 11 bases respectively, with 24 bases between them. CDR3 DNA: TGTGCCAGTAGTATACGACAGGCTGTGCGAGAATCTACGGCTTTCTTT. The encoded protein is CASSIRQAVRESTAFF.

This sequence joins TRBV5-1 and TRBJ1-1; D not resolved. This CDR3 contains 13 residues. V shed 0 bases and J shed 10 bases, with 13 bases lying between them. Germline CDR1 is SGHRS and CDR2 is YFSETQ. CDR3 DNA sequence: TGCGCCAGCAGCTTGGCGCTGGGCGCGGGAGCTTTCTTT. Translated: CASSLALGAGAFF.

V and J are TRBV30 and TRBJ2-7; no clear D. Trimming stripped 2 bases from V and 5 bases from J, with 7 bases between. This CDR3 is 11 amino acids long. The V gene's germline CDR1 is GTSNPN and CDR2 SVGIG (reference sequence). CDR3 sequence (DNA): TGTGCCTGGAGTCCCATGGACGAGCAGTACTTC. It codes for CAWSPMDEQYF.

The gene calls are TRBV5-1 and TRBJ1-2; 7 nucleotides line up with TRBD1. Germline V gives CDR1 SGHRS, CDR2 YFSETQ. This CDR3 has 14 amino acids. The V gene end was trimmed by 6 bases and the J gene end by 2 bases; junction bases not matched to a gene: 7. CDR3 region: CASKGGTDNYGYTF. CDR3 DNA: TGCGCCAGCAAGGGCGGGACAGACAACTATGGCTACACCTTC.

V gene TRBV2 combines with J gene TRBJ1-5; TRBD1 might be the D (5 bases). The CDR3 runs to 14 residues. Trimming shortened V by 4 bases and J by 6 bases, and 13 bases separated the two germline ends. CDR1 and CDR2 from the germline V gene are SNHLY and FYNNEI. This CDR3 reads CASSVGQGRQPQHF. The CDR3, as DNA: TGTGCCAGCAGTGTGGGGCAGGGCCGTCAGCCCCAGCATTTT.

J is TRBJ1-1 and V is TRBV7-9; possible D gene TRBD1, 5 bases. The germline CDR1 and CDR2 sequences are SEHNR and FQNEAQ (reference sequence). Trimming shortened V by 1 base and J by 2 bases, and 17 bases separated the two germline ends. The CDR3 has 17 amino acids. CDR3 in DNA: TGTGCCAGCAGCTTAGATATGGGGAGACAGATCAACACTGAAGCTTTCTTT. It encodes CASSLDMGRQINTEAFF.

The V and J genes are TRBV3-1 (or the pseudogene TRBV3-2) and TRBJ2-7; no clear D gene. Germline V gives CDR1 LGHDT, CDR2 YNNKEL (reference sequence). The CDR3 is 12 residues long. V was shortened by 1 base and J by 1 base, with 2 bases between the two germline ends. CDR3 nucleotides: TGTGCCAGCAGCCAAGTTTCCTACGAGCAGTACTTC. It specifies CASSQVSYEQYF.

The chain couples TRBV7-8 to TRBJ2-3, with D tentatively TRBD1 or TRBD2 (6 bases each). The germline V gene has CDR1 SGHVS and CDR2 FQNEAQ. The CDR3 sequence is 14 residues long. Trimming pared 2 bases from V and 7 bases from J, leaving 13 bases between. This chain's CDR3 is CASSLTRGGNTQYF. In nucleotides, the CDR3 is TGTGCCAGCAGCTTAACCAGGGGAGGAAATACGCAGTATTTT.

This chain connects TRBV4-2 to TRBJ1-6, with 9 bases fitting TRBD1. CDR1 LGHNA and CDR2 YNFKEQ come from the germline V gene. The CDR3 has 15 amino acids. J was trimmed by 10 bases and V by 1 base; bases with no gene match: 5. The CDR3 region is CASSQVEQGASPLHF. The CDR3 DNA is TGTGCCAGCAGCCAAGTGGAACAGGGGGCATCACCCCTCCACTTT.

On this clone: One end of the junction fails to match germline, which may point to a read error. J is TRBJ1-3 and V is TRBV10-1; D call uncertain. This CDR3 spans 10 amino acids. Germline assignment: CDR1 WNHNN and CDR2 SYGVQD (reference sequence). CDR3 in amino acids: CASLEPAFDF. In DNA form, the CDR3 reads TGCGCCAGCCTCGAGCCGGCGTTCGATTTT.

J is TRBJ2-1 and V is TRBV7-3; TRBD2 matches 7 bases. Germline assignment: CDR1 SGHTA and CDR2 FQGTGA. J gave up 5 bases and V 2 bases, and 6 bases lay outside the gene matches. This CDR3 is 15 amino acids long. The CDR3, as DNA: TGTGCCAGCAGCTTATCTAGCGGAAACAACAATGAGCAGTTCTTC. Translation: CASSLSSGNNNEQFF.

The chain carries TRBV2 and TRBJ1-2; D is perhaps TRBD1 (5 bases). Germline values: CDR1 SNHLY, CDR2 FYNNEI. V was clipped by 8 bases and J by 4 bases, with 8 bases between them. The CDR3 runs to 11 residues. CDR3 in amino acids: CASGQGYGYTF. DNA of the CDR3: TGTGCCAGCGGACAAGGCTATGGCTACACCTTC. The complete variable domain, with remaining parts taken from reference TRBV2 and TRBJ1-2, reads EPEVTQTPSHQVTQMGQEVILRCVPISNHLYFYWYRQILGQKVEFLVSFYNNEISEKSEIFDDQFSVERPDGSNFTLKIRSTKLEDSAMYFCASGQGYGYTFGSGTRLTVV.

The rearrangement joins TRBV7-8 to TRBJ1-2, with D unclear. CDR1 is SGHVS and CDR2 is FQNEAQ in the germline V gene. There are 14 residues in the CDR3. V was pared by 1 base and J by 1 base, with 7 bases between. The CDR3 nucleotides read TGTGCCAGCAGCTTAGGAGACAATAACTATGGCTACACCTTC. Translation: CASSLGDNNYGYTF.

Only one count was recorded for this clone. The gene calls are TRBV6-5 and TRBJ1-1, with D uncertain. The germline gives CDR1 MNHEY, CDR2 SVGAGI. V was trimmed by 6 bases and J by 4 bases, leaving 9 bases between them. The CDR3 has 12 residues. The CDR3 loop reads CASRMGVTEAFF. CDR3 DNA sequence: TGTGCCAGCAGAATGGGAGTCACTGAAGCTTTCTTT.